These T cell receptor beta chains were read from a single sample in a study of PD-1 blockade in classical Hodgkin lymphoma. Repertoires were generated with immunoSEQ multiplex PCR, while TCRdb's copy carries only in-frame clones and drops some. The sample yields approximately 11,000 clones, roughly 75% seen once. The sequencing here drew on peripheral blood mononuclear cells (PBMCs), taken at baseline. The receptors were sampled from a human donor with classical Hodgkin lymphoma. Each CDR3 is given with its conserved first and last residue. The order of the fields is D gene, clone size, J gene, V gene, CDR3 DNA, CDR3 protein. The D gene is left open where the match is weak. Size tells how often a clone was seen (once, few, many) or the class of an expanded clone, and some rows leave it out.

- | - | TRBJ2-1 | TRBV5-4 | TGTGCCAGCAGCCCCCTAGGGGACAATGAGCAGTTCTTC | CASSPLGDNEQFF
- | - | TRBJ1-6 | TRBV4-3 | TGCGCCAGCAGCCAAGAATACGGACTTAGTAATTCACCCCTCCACTTT | CASSQEYGLSNSPLHF
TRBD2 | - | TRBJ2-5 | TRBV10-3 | TGTGCCACCAGACTAGCGGGGGAAGAGACCCAGTACTTC | CATRLAGEETQYF
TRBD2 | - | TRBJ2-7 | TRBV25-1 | TGTGCCAGCAGTGAGAGATTGGGAGGGCCTAAGTCCTACGAGCAGTACTTC | CASSERLGGPKSYEQYF
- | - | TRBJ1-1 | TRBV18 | TGTGCCAGCTCACCGTCGGGACGGAGGAACACTGAAGCTTTCTTT | CASSPSGRRNTEAFF
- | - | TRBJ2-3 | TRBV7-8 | TGTGCCAGCAGCCCCTCCCTCCTTCGGAACACAGATACGCAGTATTTT | CASSPSLLRNTDTQYF
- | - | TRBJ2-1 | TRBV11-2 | TGTGCCAGCAGCCGTATCACAGGTTCCTACAATGAGCAGTTCTTC | CASSRITGSYNEQFF
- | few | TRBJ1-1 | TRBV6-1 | TGTGCCAGCAGTGCGACACAGGGAACGAACACTGAAGCTTTCTTT | CASSATQGTNTEAFF
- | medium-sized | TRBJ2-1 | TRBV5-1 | TGCGCCAGCAGCTTGGAAGCCAGGGCTTCCAATGAGCAGTTCTTC | CASSLEARASNEQFF
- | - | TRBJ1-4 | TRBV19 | TGTGCCAGTAGTACCGCCGTACCAACCCTAAAACTGTTTTTT | CASSTAVPTLKLFF
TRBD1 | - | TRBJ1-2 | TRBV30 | TGTGCCTGGTATGACAGGGCCCCCAACTATGGCTACACCTTC | CAWYDRAPNYGYTF
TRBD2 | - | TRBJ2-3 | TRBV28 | TGTGCCAGCAGTCAACTAGCGGGGAAAAGCACAGATACGCAGTATTTT | CASSQLAGKSTDTQYF
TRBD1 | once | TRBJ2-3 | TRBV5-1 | TGCGCCAGCAGCTCCGGGACAGGGGGCATCAGAAGAACAGATACGCAGTATTTT | CASSSGTGGIRRTDTQYF
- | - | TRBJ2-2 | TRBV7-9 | TGTGCCAGCAGCTATGACAGGACCAACACCGGGGAGCTGTTTTTT | CASSYDRTNTGELFF
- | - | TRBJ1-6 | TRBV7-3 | TGTGCCAGCAGACGATATGCGACTTACTATAATTCACCCCTCCACTTT | CASRRYATYYNSPLHF
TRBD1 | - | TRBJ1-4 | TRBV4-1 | TGCGCCAGCACCCGACAGGGGGGTGAAAAACTGTTTTTT | CASTRQGGEKLFF
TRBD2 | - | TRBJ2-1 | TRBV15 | TGTGCCACCAGCAGAGATCGGGCGGGAGGGTTCAATGAGCAGTTCTTC | CATSRDRAGGFNEQFF
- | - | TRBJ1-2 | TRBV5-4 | TGTGCCAGCAGCACCAGTTTTAGAGCTTATGGCTACACCTTC | CASSTSFRAYGYTF
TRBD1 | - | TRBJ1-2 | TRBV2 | TGTGCCAGCAGCGTTTATCCTCAGGGGGGCGGTGGCTACACCTTC | CASSVYPQGGGGYTF
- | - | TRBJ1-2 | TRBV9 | TGTGCCAGCAGCGTAGGGGGGAGCTATGGCTACACCTTC | CASSVGGSYGYTF
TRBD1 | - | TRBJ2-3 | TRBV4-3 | TGCGCCAGCAGCCAACAATCCGGACAGGGCCCTTGGGATACGCAGTATTTT | CASSQQSGQGPWDTQYF
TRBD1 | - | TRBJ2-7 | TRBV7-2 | TGTGCCAGCAGCCCACGATGGGGGACAGGGGACGAGCAGTACTTC | CASSPRWGTGDEQYF
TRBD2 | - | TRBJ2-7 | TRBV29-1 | TGCAGCGTTGCCGGCCAGCGGGAGGGCCCCTACGAGCAGTACTTC | CSVAGQREGPYEQYF
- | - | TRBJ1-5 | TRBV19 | TGTGCCAGTAGCCAAACAGGGCCCGGGAAGCCCCAGCATTTT | CASSQTGPGKPQHF
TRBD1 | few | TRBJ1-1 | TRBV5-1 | TGCGCCAGCTGTCTAGGACAGGGTAGCACTGAAGCTTTCTTT | CASCLGQGSTEAFF
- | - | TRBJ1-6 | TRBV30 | TGTGCCTGGGCCGTGGTAGGTAATTCACCCCTCCACTTT | CAWAVVGNSPLHF
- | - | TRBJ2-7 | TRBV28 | TGTGCCAGCAGGGGACCTTGGAAGGGACGGCAGTACGAGCAGTACTTC | CASRGPWKGRQYEQYF
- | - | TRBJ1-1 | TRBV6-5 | TGTGCCAGCAGTTTCAGGGGAATTGGGACTGAAGCTTTCTTT | CASSFRGIGTEAFF
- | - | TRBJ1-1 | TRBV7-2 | TGTGCCAGCAGCTTAGCGGCGGTTATGAACACTGAAGCTTTCTTT | CASSLAAVMNTEAFF
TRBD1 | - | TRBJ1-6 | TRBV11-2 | TGTGCCAGCAGCTTTGGGTCAGGGGGGACAGGGTTAAATTCACCCCTCCACTTT | CASSFGSGGTGLNSPLHF
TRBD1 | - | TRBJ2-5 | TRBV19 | TGTGCCAGTAGACGGACAGGGGTTATCAAAGAGACCCAGTACTTC | CASRRTGVIKETQYF
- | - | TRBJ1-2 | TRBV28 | TGTGCCGTAAACCGGGACCCCACTCTCTCCGGCTACACCTTC | CAVNRDPTLSGYTF
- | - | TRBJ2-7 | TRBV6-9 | TGTGCCAGCAGTGCCTCCTACGAGCAGTACTTC | CASSASYEQYF
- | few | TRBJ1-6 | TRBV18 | TGTGCCAGCTCGCTACAGGGCTATAATTCACCCCTCCACTTT | CASSLQGYNSPLHF
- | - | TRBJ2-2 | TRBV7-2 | TGTGCCAGCTCACCCAGAATAAACACCGGGGAGCTGTTTTTT | CASSPRINTGELFF
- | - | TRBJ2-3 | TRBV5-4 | TGTGCCAGCAGCTCCGGGGGCACAAGCACAGATACGCAGTATTTT | CASSSGGTSTDTQYF
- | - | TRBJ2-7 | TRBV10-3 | TGTGCCATCAGTGAGTCTATGGCGGGCCTTCGCGGCTACGAGCAGTACTTC | CAISESMAGLRGYEQYF
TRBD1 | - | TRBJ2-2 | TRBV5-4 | TGTGCCAGCAGCCGTCACCCGGGACAGGGGATCACCGGGGAGCTGTTTTTT | CASSRHPGQGITGELFF
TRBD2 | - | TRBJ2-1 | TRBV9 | TGTGCCAGCAGCGGAAGACTAGCGGGAGGGAAGCAGTTCTTC | CASSGRLAGGKQFF
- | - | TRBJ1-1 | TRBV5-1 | TGCGCCAGCAGCTTCGGAAGGACCCATGCTATGAACACTGAAGCTTTCTTT | CASSFGRTHAMNTEAFF
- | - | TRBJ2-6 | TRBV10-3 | TGTGCCATCAGTGATGGTGCTCTGGCCAACGTCCTGACTTTC | CAISDGALANVLTF
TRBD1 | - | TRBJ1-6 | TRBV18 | TGTGCCAGCTCACCGGACAGGGTAAATTCACCCCTCCACTTT | CASSPDRVNSPLHF
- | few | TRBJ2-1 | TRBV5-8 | TGTGCCAGCAGCTTTGAGGGGCAGGCCGTAAGCAGGGAGCAGTTCTTC | CASSFEGQAVSREQFF